This T cell receptor beta chain was found in a study of control samples from healthy donors and cancer patients (dated by TCRdb to 2018 to 2021). The sample holds a few counts of this clone. Its antigen is still unknown. Per-base qualities were not stored, and no clone one base away is much larger. Receptor libraries were prepared by the immunoSEQ multiplex PCR assay. Sourced from immuneACCESS, this table was stored by TCRdb with only in-frame sequences that have V and J called. A share of the clones is absent; for the studies checked, an unresolved V gene accounts for under half, and the remainder has no known explanation. The sample table lists about 120,000 clones, approximately 93% of them with a count of one. About 2.6% of the sample is held by the ten biggest clonotypes. The material sequenced was blood. This TCR derives from a man aged 25 to 40 in good health.

The CDR3 corresponds to CARKDEYGYTF. The bases are TGTGCCAGAAAGGACGAATATGGCTACACCTTC. The rearranged chain carries TRBV5-3 and TRBJ1-2; the D gene is not confidently resolved. TRBV5-3 is flagged as an ORF with uncertain function. Trimming costs V 6 bases and J 5 bases, and their ends lie 8 bases apart. CDR3 length: 11 amino acids, cysteine to phenylalanine. Solely the CDR3 DNA is kept, with 33 bases framed from the first base.